Below, 16 T cell receptor beta chains from the same sample are listed, as sequenced in a study of T cell changes during pregnancy in multiple sclerosis. Some clones are missing from TCRdb's copy, which holds only in-frame ones; the method was immunoSEQ multiplex PCR. The table lists tens of thousands of clones, just over 85% of them singletons, with around 0.78% in the top ten. The specimen was CD4+ T cells from peripheral blood mononuclear cells, collected in the first trimester of pregnancy. All receptors derive from a female donor in good health, enrolled as a control in a pregnancy study.

This clone has a single count. The chain couples TRBV19 to TRBJ1-4; D is undetermined. This CDR3 is built from 13 residues. Germline V gives CDR1 LNHDA, CDR2 SQIVND (reference sequence). Between the trimmed V and J ends, which lost 5 bases and 8 bases, there was a span of 12 bases. In DNA, the CDR3 is TGTGCCAGTAGTGCCCGAAGTGGCGAAAAACTGTTTTTT. Encoded protein: CASSARSGEKLFF.

V gene TRBV9 combines with J gene TRBJ1-2, with 8 nucleotides matching TRBD1. CDR3 length equals 15 residues. The trim removed 0 bases at V and 5 bases at J, leaving 6 bases unmatched. In germline, CDR1 is SGDLS, CDR2 YYNGEE. The CDR3 protein is CASSVGAGGFYGYTF. The CDR3 DNA reads as TGTGCCAGCAGCGTAGGGGCAGGGGGCTTTTATGGCTACACCTTC.

The chain couples TRBV6-4 to TRBJ1-5; a weak D match, TRBD1 (5 bases). Germline CDR1 MRHNA, CDR2 SNTAGT. This CDR3 contains 18 residues. V was pared by 4 bases and J by 0 bases, with 19 bases between. The CDR3 nucleotides read TGTGCCAGCAGTGCGGGATTTGGGGGGGGAAATAGCAATCAGCCCCAGCATTTT. This gives the protein CASSAGFGGGNSNQPQHF.

The chain joins TRBV7-9 to TRBJ1-6; D uncertain. Trimming removed 2 bases at V and 5 bases at J, with 10 bases between. Germline V gene lookup returns CDR1 SEHNR and CDR2 FQNEAQ (reference sequence). The CDR3 totals 15 residues. The CDR3 nucleotides read TGTGCCAGCAGCTTAAGGTGGGGAGATAATTCACCCCTCCACTTT. Its translation: CASSLRWGDNSPLHF.

J is TRBJ1-6 and V is TRBV5-1; D possibly corresponds to TRBD1 (6 bases). In germline, CDR1 is SGHRS, CDR2 YFSETQ. V shed 4 bases and J shed 6 bases, with 11 bases lying between them. The CDR3 sequence is 14 residues long. The CDR3 sequence is CASSKDSFNSPLHF. For the CDR3, the DNA is TGCGCCAGCAGCAAGGACAGTTTTAATTCACCCCTCCACTTT. Based on the CDR3 plus reference TRBV5-1 and TRBJ1-6, the full variable domain is KAGVTQTPRYLIKTRGQQVTLSCSPISGHRSVSWYQQTPGQGLQFLFEYFSETQRNKGNFPGRFSGRQFSNSRSEMNVSTLELGDSALYLCASSKDSFNSPLHFGNGTRLTVT.

V gene TRBV4-3 combines with J gene TRBJ1-2, with TRBD1 matching over 7 bases. With 0 bases clipped from V and 5 bases from J, the junction kept 3 bases outside the gene matches. This CDR3 is built from 14 residues. Germline V lookup: CDR1 LGHNA, CDR2 YSLEER. The CDR3 DNA sequence: TGCGCCAGCAGCCAAGATAGGGACAGATATGGCTACACCTTC. Amino acids: CASSQDRDRYGYTF.

This chain links TRBV5-1 with TRBJ1-4, with a possible D match to TRBD1 (6 bases). Germline CDR1 and CDR2: SGHRS and YFSETQ. This CDR3 region has 16 residues. Trimming took off 0 bases at V and 2 bases at J, with 11 bases between the two ends. The CDR3 nucleotides read TGCGCCAGCAGCTTGGAACCAGGGGCTACTAATGAAAAACTGTTTTTT. It specifies CASSLEPGATNEKLFF. The full variable domain, rest sourced from reference TRBV5-1 and TRBJ1-4, is KAGVTQTPRYLIKTRGQQVTLSCSPISGHRSVSWYQQTPGQGLQFLFEYFSETQRNKGNFPGRFSGRQFSNSRSEMNVSTLELGDSALYLCASSLEPGATNEKLFFGSGTQLSVL.

Concerning this clone itself: The sample carries other DNA sequences with the same CDR3. The rearrangement links TRBV7-2 to TRBJ2-7; 7 nucleotides match TRBD2. The V and J ends lost 1 base and 4 bases, in that order; junction bases with no gene match: 7. There are 15 residues in the CDR3. Germline CDR1 and CDR2: SGHTA and FQGNSA. The CDR3 sequence: CASSLGDGGLYEQYF. CDR3 bases: TGTGCCAGCAGCTTAGGGGACGGGGGGTTATACGAGCAGTACTTC.

Points on this clone: This is likely a read error, given that the CDR3 carries no conserved phenylalanine or tryptophan at its end. The rearrangement joins TRBV7-3 to TRBJ1-6; tentatively, D is TRBD1 (5 bases). V was clipped by 4 bases and J by 5 bases, with 12 bases between them. Germline lookup yields CDR1 SGHTA and CDR2 FQGTGA. The length of the CDR3 is 15 residues. CDR3 nucleotides: TGTGCCAGCAGCTCAGAGGGACTGAATAATTCACCCCTCCACCTT. Translated, it gives CASSSEGLNNSPLHL.

This rearrangement joins TRBV5-4 to TRBJ1-1; maybe TRBD1 (6 bases). The CDR3 sequence is 16 residues long. Trimming removed 0 bases from V and 0 bases from J, with 12 bases in between. Germline V gene sequence: CDR1 SGHNT, CDR2 YYREEE (reference sequence). The CDR3 loop reads CASSLGQGSMNTEAFF. The DNA for the CDR3 is TGTGCCAGCAGCTTGGGGCAGGGGTCCATGAACACTGAAGCTTTCTTT.

Only one count was recorded for this clone. V and J are TRBV19 and TRBJ1-5, with TRBD1 identical over 8 bases. The CDR3 has 14 residues. Germline V gives CDR1 LNHDA, CDR2 SQIVND (reference sequence). Trimming removed 6 bases from V and 4 bases from J; junction bases left unmatched: 5. This CDR3 reads CASRTGARNQPQHF. CDR3 DNA: TGTGCCAGTAGGACAGGGGCTCGAAATCAGCCCCAGCATTTT.

This clone showed up just once. The chain employs TRBV5-1 and TRBJ2-5; 12 bases match TRBD2. This CDR3 is built from 14 residues. Germline trimming cut 6 bases from V and 4 bases from J; bases unmatched to any gene: 4. Germline V gene lookup returns CDR1 SGHRS and CDR2 YFSETQ. The CDR3 sequence is CASMGTSGRETQYF. CDR3 coding DNA: TGCGCCAGCATGGGGACTAGCGGGCGAGAGACCCAGTACTTC. Full variable domain (missing parts from reference TRBV5-1 and TRBJ2-5): KAGVTQTPRYLIKTRGQQVTLSCSPISGHRSVSWYQQTPGQGLQFLFEYFSETQRNKGNFPGRFSGRQFSNSRSEMNVSTLELGDSALYLCASMGTSGRETQYFGPGTRLLVL.

The chain is built from TRBV11-1 and TRBJ2-7, with 7 bases identical to TRBD1. The V gene end was trimmed by 4 bases and the J gene end by 4 bases; junction bases not matched to a gene: 7. Germline V gene sequence: CDR1 SGHAT, CDR2 FQDESV (reference sequence). This CDR3 is built from 14 residues. Here the CDR3 DNA reads TGTGCCAGCAGCTCACGGACAGGACAGTACGAGCAGTACTTC. Protein product: CASSSRTGQYEQYF.

This clone was recorded once. The genes are TRBV2 and TRBJ2-5, with D perhaps TRBD2 (7 bases). The ends were cut back, 7 bases at V and 1 base at J, with 16 bases in the middle. There are 15 residues in the CDR3. Germline V gives CDR1 SNHLY, CDR2 FYNNEI. CDR3 DNA: TGTGCCAGCACCCGCGGCGGGGGCGCCCAAGAGACCCAGTACTTC. This encodes CASTRGGGAQETQYF.

This clone was counted once. The rearrangement uses TRBV7-9 and TRBJ2-7; weak D call: TRBD1 (6 bases). This CDR3 is 13 amino acids long. V lost 7 bases and J lost 6, with 16 bases in between. CDR1 is SEHNR, CDR2 FQNEAQ, per germline (reference sequence). CDR3 sequence reads: CASNLETGREQYF. In nucleotides, the CDR3 is TGTGCCAGCAACCTCGAGACAGGCCGCGAGCAGTACTTC.

This chain links TRBV7-6 with TRBJ2-5, with TRBD2 matching 9 bases. The J segment lost 5 bases and the V segment lost 6 bases, leaving 13 bases of the junction unmatched. The CDR3 covers 16 residues. Germline V gene sequence: CDR1 SGHVS, CDR2 FNYEAQ. CDR3: CASSPGGAGGWETQYF. The CDR3, as DNA: TGTGCCAGCAGTCCCGGAGGAGCGGGGGGATGGGAGACCCAGTACTTC.